The 8 T cell receptor beta chains below were found in one sample sequenced in a study of cytotoxic CD8 clonotypes in ibrutinib-treated CLL. Using immunoSEQ multiplex PCR, the repertoire was profiled, and TCRdb retains in-frame clones only, with some absent. The sample records tens of thousands of clones, 56% being singletons. The material sequenced was PBMCs, taken after 24 months of ibrutinib treatment. The receptor set was obtained from a human donor with chronic lymphocytic leukemia.

Concerning this clone itself: Mismatch with germline at one junction end may stem from a read error. The V and J genes are TRBV2 and TRBJ2-5; D gene unclear. Germline loops: CDR1 SNHLY, CDR2 FYNNEI. This CDR3 comprises 13 residues. The CDR3 bases are TGTGCCAGCAGCATGGACCGCCAAGAGACCCGGTACTTC. Its translation is CASSMDRQETRYF.

Only one count was recorded for this clone. This rearrangement joins TRBV13 to TRBJ2-5; D is ambiguous. The CDR3 has 13 residues. V lost 3 bases to trimming and J lost 5 bases, with 10 bases between them. Germline CDR1 PRHDT, CDR2 FYEKMQ (reference sequence). The CDR3 loop is CASSLSRAETQYF. Written as DNA, the CDR3 is TGTGCCAGCAGCTTGAGTAGGGCCGAGACCCAGTACTTC.

This clone was picked up one time. The chain couples TRBV6-1 to TRBJ1-2, with a possible D match to TRBD1 (6 bases). This CDR3 is 15 amino acids long. CDR1 is MNHNS and CDR2 is SASEGT in the germline V gene. V was clipped by 6 bases and J by 4 bases, with 18 bases between them. The CDR3 here is CASSLDSLGAYGYTF. The DNA of the CDR3 is TGTGCCAGCAGCTTGGACAGCCTAGGGGCCTATGGCTACACCTTC.

This chain links TRBV7-9 with TRBJ1-1, with no clear D. V was shortened by 1 base and J by 1 base, with 4 bases between the two germline ends. Per the germline V gene, CDR1 is SEHNR and CDR2 is FQNEAQ (reference sequence). The CDR3 runs to 13 residues. Written as DNA, the CDR3 is TGTGCCAGCAGCTTAGGGGCGAACACTGAAGCTTTCTTT. Translating gives CASSLGANTEAFF.

This clone was observed at least ten times. This chain connects TRBV6-8 to TRBJ1-2; D gene unclear. CDR3 length: 9 amino acids. CDR1 is MNHGY and CDR2 is SAAAGT in the germline V gene. V was cut by 9 bases and J by 8 bases, with 7 bases left in between. The CDR3 DNA is TGTGCCAGTTCAAAAGGCTACACCTTC. Its translation: CASSKGYTF.

V gene TRBV28 combines with J gene TRBJ2-7, with D perhaps matching TRBD2 (7 bases). Germline assignment: CDR1 MDHEN and CDR2 SYDVKM. The CDR3 contains 15 residues. Trimming removed 7 bases at V and 5 bases at J, with 21 bases between. CDR3 loop: CASTPGEGKGDEQYF. The CDR3 DNA is TGTGCCAGCACCCCAGGGGAGGGGAAGGGAGACGAGCAGTACTTC.

V is TRBV11-3 and J is TRBJ2-2; D possibly matches TRBD1 or TRBD2 (5 bases each). The CDR3 is 13 residues long. Germline loops: CDR1 SGHNT, CDR2 YENEEA. Trimming shortened V by 0 bases and J by 7 bases, and 6 bases separated the two germline ends. CDR3 sequence reads: CASSLEGDGELFF. The CDR3 coding sequence is TGTGCCAGCAGCTTAGAGGGGGACGGGGAGCTGTTTTTT.

This clone occurred a few times. The rearrangement links TRBV2 to TRBJ1-2; no clear D gene. CDR3 size: 17 residues. CDR1 is SNHLY, CDR2 FYNNEI, per germline. V lost 6 bases and J lost 0, with 20 bases in between. The chain's CDR3 is CASSPTFGSVTNYGYTF. CDR3 nucleotides: TGTGCCAGCAGCCCGACGTTCGGGTCAGTTACTAACTATGGCTACACCTTC.